This is a list of T cell receptor beta chains from one sample in a study of CD8 T cells in ankylosing spondylitis. TCRdb re-derived calls from the 5' RACE reads in MiXCR, one entry per CDR3 protein. The data contain 270,000 or so distinct CDR3 sequences, 15% to 20% of them singletons. Sequenced material: blood, either unsorted or a sorted T cell fraction (not recorded which). Every receptor here comes from a male donor with ankylosing spondylitis or in good health (not recorded which). Each CDR3 is given without its conserved first and last residue. A D gene is named only where the DNA matches it firmly. Clone size appears in some rows only: once, few, many, or a class for an expanded clone.

clone size | V gene | D gene | CDR3 protein
many | TRBV10-3 | TRBD1 | AISESLDRGQETQY
. | TRBV6-2/TRBV6-3 | . | ASNPGGVGEQF
few | TRBV6-1 | TRBD2 | ASRDLAGAYNEQF
few | TRBV6-6 | . | ASSPNGGETQY
many | TRBV29-1 | TRBD1 | SILQGAGTDTQY
many | TRBV4-1 | TRBD1 | ASSLGTAPSYEQY
many | TRBV19 | . | ASNHENTGELF
many | TRBV29-1 | . | SVEGGTLYNEQF
. | TRBV15 | . | ATRGGGAPYEQY
few | TRBV29-1 | . | SVDGNYGYT
few | TRBV5-1 | . | ASSPRLGQNSYNEQF
. | TRBV6-2/TRBV6-3 | TRBD2 | ASSYEPTTGLAGGGETQY